This passage covers 24 T cell receptor beta chains from one sample sequenced in a study of patients and donors after allogeneic stem cell transplantation (TCRdb year 2020). The library was obtained by RT-PCR. Sequencing took place on a NextSeq 550. In-frame beta chains were kept once TCRdb had trimmed the public reads at Q25 with fastp and called clones with MiXCR. Each entry merges the rows of one CDR3 protein and shows their most common DNA and genes. The sample yields roughly 140,000 distinct CDR3 sequences; roughly two fifths were counted once. The top ten hold roughly 52% of the sample. The sample was blood, either unsorted or a sorted T cell fraction (not recorded which). The origin of the receptors is a human donor who was either an allogeneic HSCT recipient or a stem cell or donor lymphocyte infusion donor (not recorded which). It is not recorded whose cells these are; they may come from a transplant donor.

There are a few counts of this clonotype. This chain uses TRBV12-5 with TRBJ1-1; maybe TRBD1 (6 bases). V dropped 6 bases and J dropped 1 base, with 9 bases sitting between them. The CDR3 is made up of 13 amino acids. Germline assignment: CDR1 LGHNT and CDR2 FRNRAP. As DNA, the CDR3 is TGTGCTAGTGGGGACAGTGGGAACACTGAAGCTTTCTTT. Translation: CASGDSGNTEAFF.

This clonotype was found many times. This chain joins TRBV10-3 and TRBJ1-6, with 9 positions matching TRBD1. The CDR3 loop spans 14 amino acids. Germline V gene sequence: CDR1 ENHRY, CDR2 SYGVKD. Trimming at V came to 10 bases and at J to 7 bases, leaving 8 bases not matched to a gene. Written as DNA, the CDR3 is TGTGCCAGCCGGGACAGGGACTTCAATTCACCCCTCCACTTT. Protein product: CASRDRDFNSPLHF.

The CDR3 spells CASSNGLAGYSYEQYV. In nucleotides, the CDR3 is TGTGCCAGCAGTAACGGACTAGCGGGGTATTCCTACGAGCAGTACGTC. The chain uses TRBV6-2 or TRBV6-3 and TRBJ2-7; 12 bases align to TRBD2. The V and J ends lost 5 bases and 1 base, in that order; junction bases with no gene match: 6. The CDR3 consists of 16 residues. Germline V gene data show CDR1 as MNHEY and CDR2 as SVGEGT.

This clonotype was recorded once. This sequence joins TRBV4-3 and TRBJ1-2; 8 bases map to TRBD1. Trimming removed 4 bases from V and 5 bases from J; junction bases left unmatched: 9. CDR3 size: 15 residues. Germline lookup yields CDR1 LGHNA and CDR2 YSLEER. CDR3 in amino acids: CASSPGTGGLYGYTF. In DNA, the CDR3 is TGCGCCAGCAGCCCTGGAACAGGGGGTCTGTATGGCTACACCTTC.

The gene calls are TRBV12-3 or TRBV12-4 and TRBJ2-1, with D unresolved. V lost 6 bases, J lost 6 bases, and 6 bases lay in between. The CDR3 runs to 11 residues. CDR3 nucleotide sequence: TGTGCCAGCAGCGGATCCAATGAGCAGTTCTTC. This gives the protein CASSGSNEQFF.

The CDR3 loop is CATSDLRPKRRRNTIYF. Written as DNA, the CDR3 is TGTGCCACCAGTGATTTGCGCCCTAAAAGACGACGAAACACCATATATTTT. This chain uses TRBV24-1 with TRBJ1-3, with D unresolved. Germline values: CDR1 KGHDR, CDR2 SFDVKD. Trimming left V 0 bases short and J 5 bases short, with 16 bases between. This CDR3 has 17 amino acids.

This clonotype turned up a few times. V and J are TRBV5-1 and TRBJ2-7; no firm D call. V lost 0 bases and J lost 0, with 10 bases in between. The V gene's germline CDR1 is SGHRS and CDR2 YFSETQ. The CDR3 is made up of 15 amino acids. The CDR3 loop reads CASSLVTWYSYEQYF. For the CDR3, the DNA is TGCGCCAGCAGCTTGGTAACATGGTACTCCTACGAGCAGTACTTC.

The chain has TRBV28 and TRBJ2-5; 7 bases line up with TRBD2. V shed 7 bases, J shed 5 bases, and the junction held 13 bases outside the gene matches. Germline values: CDR1 MDHEN, CDR2 SYDVKM. The CDR3 is made up of 15 amino acids. CDR3 nucleotide sequence: TGTGCCAGCATCCCGGGGGGAGCTTCCTGGGAGACCCAGTACTTC. This codes for CASIPGGASWETQYF.

The sample holds a few counts of this clonotype. This chain links TRBV5-1 with TRBJ1-5; D uncertain. V lost 0 bases, J lost 4 bases, and 14 bases lay in between. The germline V gene encodes CDR1 SGHRS and CDR2 YFSETQ. CDR3 length equals 16 residues. CDR3 sequence reads: CASSLGSWETNQPQHF. As DNA, the CDR3 is TGCGCCAGCAGCTTGGGCTCGTGGGAGACTAATCAGCCCCAGCATTTT.

This chain joins TRBV12-3 or TRBV12-4 and TRBJ2-1; D might be TRBD1 (6 bases). Trimming shortened V by 0 bases and J by 5 bases, and 14 bases separated the two germline ends. There are 16 residues in the CDR3. The CDR3, as DNA: TGTGCCAGCAGTTTAGCACCCGGACAGATAAACAATGAGCAGTTCTTC. It translates to CASSLAPGQINNEQFF.

The rearrangement joins TRBV5-1 to TRBJ1-1, with 8 bases that match TRBD1. This CDR3 has 13 amino acids. Germline assignment: CDR1 SGHRS and CDR2 YFSETQ. Trimming removed 4 bases from V and 4 bases from J; junction bases left unmatched: 3. CDR3 in DNA: TGCGCCAGCAGCCGACAGGGGTCCACTGAAGCTTTCTTT. Its translation is CASSRQGSTEAFF.

This chain connects TRBV29-1 to TRBJ1-4; D remains unclear. The CDR3 extends over 15 amino acids. V was cut by 6 bases and J by 2 bases, with 16 bases left in between. CDR1 SQVTM and CDR2 ANQGSEA come from the germline V gene. This chain's CDR3 is CSVSKGFNTNEKLFF. CDR3 DNA: TGCAGCGTATCGAAAGGATTCAATACTAATGAAAAACTGTTTTTT.

This clonotype was counted between two and nine times. This chain's CDR3 is CASSYPGQTNTEAFF. The DNA for the CDR3 is TGTGCCAGCAGTTACCCCGGACAGACGAACACTGAAGCTTTCTTT. The gene calls are TRBV6-6 and TRBJ1-1, with D tentatively TRBD1 (6 bases). CDR3 length: 15 amino acids. V was shortened by 2 bases and J by 1 base, with 11 bases between the two germline ends. Germline values: CDR1 MNHNY, CDR2 SVGAGI (reference sequence).

This chain links TRBV3-1 with TRBJ2-1, with a tentative D call TRBD2 (7 bases). Trimming left V 0 bases short and J 8 bases short, with 20 bases between. Germline CDR1 is LGHDT and CDR2 is YNNKEL (reference sequence). The CDR3 covers 17 residues. CDR3 in amino acids: CASSQEPRGAIKDEQFF. The CDR3 DNA is TGTGCCAGCAGCCAAGAACCTCGGGGGGCAATAAAGGATGAGCAGTTCTTC.

This clonotype was seen more than once but under ten times. The V call is TRBV3-1, the J call TRBJ1-2; D is unresolved. The germline V and J ends were trimmed by 2 bases and 3 bases, with 22 bases remaining between them. CDR1 and CDR2 from the germline V gene are LGHDT and YNNKEL (reference sequence). The CDR3 covers 18 residues. CDR3 protein: CASSQSIPRPRPYYGYTF. In DNA form, the CDR3 reads TGTGCCAGCAGCCAATCCATCCCCCGGCCTCGTCCCTACTATGGCTACACCTTC.

The chain employs TRBV15 and TRBJ1-1; 7 positions match TRBD1. This CDR3 spans 14 amino acids. Germline assignment: CDR1 LNHNV and CDR2 YYDKDF (reference sequence). The V gene end was trimmed by 0 bases and the J gene end by 8 bases; junction bases not matched to a gene: 6. DNA of the CDR3: TGTGCCACCAGCAGAGATCGCCGGGACAGCGAAGCTTTCTTT. Amino acid sequence: CATSRDRRDSEAFF. Complete variable domain (other parts from reference TRBV15 and TRBJ1-1): DAMVIQNPRYQVTQFGKPVTLSCSQTLNHNVMYWYQQKSSQAPKLLFHYYDKDFNNEADTPDNFQSRRPNTSFCFLDIRSPGLGDTAMYLCATSRDRRDSEAFFGQGTRLTVV.

This chain connects TRBV9 to TRBJ1-3; D uncertain. The CDR3 consists of 16 residues. Germline CDR1 and CDR2: SGDLS and YYNGEE. V was shortened by 4 bases and J by 0 bases, with 14 bases between the two germline ends. This CDR3 reads CASSRNDGSSGNTIYF. The CDR3 DNA follows: TGTGCCAGCAGCCGAAACGACGGTAGCTCTGGAAACACCATATATTTT.

The chain has TRBV5-1 and TRBJ1-1; 7 nucleotides agree with TRBD1. This CDR3 spans 13 amino acids. J was trimmed by 1 base and V by 3 bases; bases with no gene match: 0. The germline CDR1 and CDR2 sequences are SGHRS and YFSETQ. The CDR3 region is CASSWDRNTEAFF. DNA of the CDR3: TGCGCCAGCAGCTGGGACAGGAACACTGAAGCTTTCTTT.

This clonotype appeared a few times. The J gene is TRBJ2-3, the V gene TRBV24-1; the match to TRBD2 covers 16 bases. The V gene's germline CDR1 is KGHDR and CDR2 SFDVKD. This CDR3 spans 18 amino acids. The V segment lost 3 bases and the J segment 3 bases; nucleotides outside the gene matches: 5. CDR3 in DNA: TGTGCCACCAGTGATGGGACTAGCGGGGGGGCCCGAACAGATACGCAGTATTTT. Its protein product is CATSDGTSGGARTDTQYF.

This clonotype was seen only once. CDR3 bases: TGTGCCAGCAGCACCCATTACAATGAGCAGTTCTTC. This translates into CASSTHYNEQFF. The V gene is TRBV12-3 or TRBV12-4, the J gene TRBJ2-1; D is uncertain. Between the trimmed V and J ends, which lost 6 bases and 4 bases, there was a span of 7 bases. The CDR3 is 12 amino acids.

This clonotype was seen a few times. The chain is built from TRBV28 and TRBJ1-2; D gene uncertain. Germline-derived CDR1 and CDR2 are MDHEN and SYDVKM. The CDR3 has 15 residues. V lost 7 bases and J lost 4, with 19 bases in between. The CDR3 sequence: CASTIPGSLPYGYTF. The DNA for the CDR3 is TGTGCCAGCACCATTCCGGGCTCCCTCCCCTATGGCTACACCTTC.

As for this clonotype: An end of the junction differs from the germline gene, which may be a read error. The chain combines TRBV24-1 with TRBJ2-1; 9 nucleotides agree with TRBD1. The CDR3 contains 15 residues. Germline lookup yields CDR1 KGHDR and CDR2 SFDVKD. The chain's CDR3 is CATCDGTGKEDEQFF. Written as DNA, the CDR3 is TGTGCCACCTGTGATGGGACAGGGAAAGAGGATGAGCAGTTCTTC.

The rearrangement joins TRBV11-2 to TRBJ2-1, with 8 nucleotides matching TRBD2. Trimming removed 0 bases from V and 6 bases from J; junction bases left unmatched: 7. The CDR3 loop spans 16 amino acids. Germline values: CDR1 SGHAT, CDR2 FQNNGV. The CDR3 coding sequence is TGTGCCAGCAGCTTAGATCCTTATGCGGGGGGCAATGAGCAGTTCTTC. Translated: CASSLDPYAGGNEQFF.

This clonotype came up a few times. J is TRBJ1-3 and V is TRBV6-1; D is unresolved. Trimming left V 5 bases short and J 0 bases short, with 11 bases between. Germline-derived CDR1 and CDR2 are MNHNS and SASEGT. This CDR3 comprises 15 residues. CDR3 region: CASSQDPNSGNTIYF. The CDR3 DNA sequence: TGTGCCAGCAGTCAGGATCCGAACTCTGGAAACACCATATATTTT.